Sequencing of this T cell receptor beta chain was carried out in a study of blood T cell repertoires in COVID-19. The overall study: Collection of acute and convalescent COVID-19 samples took place in the United States, Italy and Spain. In each case, the material was cDNA or gDNA derived from T cells, B-cell-depleted T cells, or PBMCs.

Methods used by the authors: For nucleated cells, counts were estimated from reference gene primer amplification. Only in-frame clones appear in the TCRdb table, and some are missing; sequencing was by immunoSEQ multiplex PCR. From that table come the V and J calls and clone size; the DNA was used to work out D and trimming. Of approximately 190,000 clones in the sample, about 88% are singletons; the top ten hold about 2.1%. V gave up 7 bases and J gave up 1 base; unmatched junction bases: 5. The germline V gene encodes CDR1 LNHDA and CDR2 SQIVND (reference sequence). This CDR3 is built from 15 residues.

This TCR derives from a man aged 65 to 79 with active or convalescent COVID-19. The gene calls are TRBV19 and TRBJ2-2, with 8 bases identical to TRBD1. The material sequenced was peripheral blood. The DNA of the CDR3 is TGTGCCAGTACCATGGGACAGGTGAACACCGGGGAGCTGTTTTTT. It yields the protein CASTMGQVNTGELFF.